This T cell receptor beta chain was sequenced for a study of OX40 agonist ivuxolimab in advanced cancers. Study results and caveats: Nonresponders included some who also had low normalized T-cell clonal expansion. The expanded peripheral T cells' antigen specificity was not determined.

TCRdb's copy holds only in-frame clones and misses some; the assay was immunoSEQ multiplex PCR. Of nearly 50,000 clones in the sample, around nine tenths were seen once. J gave up 8 bases and V 6 bases, and 3 bases lay outside the gene matches. Germline V gene lookup returns CDR1 SNHLY and CDR2 FYNNEI. CDR3 length: 11 amino acids. A remark on this clone: The antigen is undetermined.

This chain uses TRBV2 with TRBJ1-1, with TRBD1 identical over 7 bases. The specimen was CD4+ or CD8+ T cells sorted from blood, collected in a trial of the OX40 agonist ivuxolimab. This receptor was taken from an adult with an advanced solid tumor such as melanoma, head and neck, liver or kidney cancer. The CDR3 spells CASRKQGEAFF. CDR3 sequence (DNA): TGTGCCAGCAGAAAACAGGGGGAAGCTTTCTTT.